Listed below are T cell receptor beta chains from one sample, sequenced in a study of T cells in Graves' hyperthyroidism and ophthalmopathy. TCRdb independently ran MiXCR on the multiplex PCR reads; one entry per CDR3 protein. The data contain about 770,000 distinct CDR3 sequences, roughly a sixth of them singletons. Sequencing was carried out using blood. The receptors come from a woman in her 50s with Graves' hyperthyroidism that later progressed to Graves' ophthalmopathy. The CDR3 runs from the conserved cysteine through the conserved F or W. D genes are given only for firm matches. The listing skips clone size in some rows; elsewhere it reads once, few, many or a size class.

- TRBJ2-7 TRBV11-1 many CASSPGATYEQYF TGTGCCAGCAGCCCAGGGGCGACCTACGAGCAGTACTTC
- TRBJ1-5 TRBV18 few CASSPERRSGVTSNQPQHF TGTGCCAGCTCACCAGAAAGACGTTCAGGGGTGACGAGCAATCAGCCCCAGCATTTT
- TRBJ2-1 TRBV18 many CASSPSGTLSYNEQFF TGTGCCAGCTCACCATCCGGGACTCTCTCCTACAATGAGCAGTTCTTC
TRBD2 TRBJ2-3 TRBV6-6 few CASSYSLAGGTNTQYF TGTGCCAGCAGTTACTCACTAGCGGGGGGCACCAATACGCAGTATTTT
- TRBJ2-7 TRBV7-9 few CASRSLQGWQYF TGTGCCAGCAGATCCCTACAGGGATGGCAGTACTTC
TRBD2 TRBJ2-3 TRBV4-1 few CASSQGTSGGQRSTDTQYF TGCGCCAGCAGCCAAGGAACTAGCGGGGGGCAAAGGAGCACAGATACGCAGTATTTT
- TRBJ2-3 TRBV20-1 few CSASPRAGAVSDTQYF TGCAGTGCTAGCCCCCGAGCCGGGGCCGTAAGCGATACGCAGTATTTT
- TRBJ1-2 TRBV27 many CASSGGFEGYTF TGTGCCAGCAGTGGAGGGTTCGAGGGCTACACCTTC
- TRBJ1-6 TRBV12-3/TRBV12-4 many CASSFRGGNNSPLHF TGTGCCAGCAGTTTTCGAGGGGGAAATAATTCACCCCTCCACTTT
- TRBJ1-6 TRBV27 - CASSLLAARYNSPLHF TGTGCCAGCAGTTTATTGGCAGCTCGCTATAATTCACCCCTCCACTTT
TRBD1 TRBJ2-6 TRBV3-1 many CASGRDRVYSGANVLTF TGTGCCAGCGGGCGGGACAGGGTCTACTCTGGGGCCAACGTCCTGACTTTC
- TRBJ1-4 TRBV12-3/TRBV12-4 many CASSPRQARRDEKLFF TGTGCCAGCAGTCCAAGACAGGCGCGGCGTGATGAAAAACTGTTTTTT
- TRBJ1-1 TRBV29-1 - CSVDGFDKTVEAFF TGCAGCGTTGACGGATTCGACAAGACAGTCGAAGCTTTCTTT
TRBD1 TRBJ2-1 TRBV12-3/TRBV12-4 many CASTPGQSHYNEQFF TGTGCCAGCACCCCGGGACAGAGTCATTACAATGAGCAGTTCTTC
- TRBJ1-4 TRBV28 - CASRPTVYNEKLFF TGTGCCAGCAGACCTACAGTTTATAATGAAAAACTGTTTTTT
TRBD1 TRBJ1-1 TRBV20-1 - CSARDQGTGVAAFF TGCAGTGCTAGAGATCAAGGAACAGGGGTCGCGGCTTTCTTT
- TRBJ2-1 TRBV24-1 - CATGGGSYNEQFF TGTGCCACCGGGGGAGGTTCCTACAATGAGCAGTTCTTC
TRBD2 TRBJ2-2 TRBV6-9 - CASSHGLAGGPVGELFF TGTGCCAGCAGTCATGGACTAGCGGGGGGGCCGGTCGGGGAGCTGTTTTTT
TRBD1 TRBJ2-2 TRBV29-1 - CSVETGGYGELFF TGCAGCGTTGAAACAGGGGGCTATGGGGAGCTGTTTTTT
- TRBJ2-2 TRBV18 - CASSPGREHPNTGELFF TGTGCCAGCTCACCAGGTCGGGAACATCCGAACACCGGGGAGCTGTTTTTT
- TRBJ1-1 TRBV27 - CASAAGQPNTEAFF TGTGCCAGCGCGGCTGGACAGCCAAACACTGAAGCTTTCTTT
TRBD1 TRBJ1-5 TRBV10-2 few CASSQQGTGQPQHF TGCGCCAGCAGCCAACAGGGGACGGGTCAGCCCCAGCATTTT
- TRBJ1-5 TRBV3-1 - CASSQDRVGVSNQPQHF TGTGCCAGCAGCCAAGATCGCGTGGGGGTTAGCAATCAGCCCCAGCATTTT
TRBD2 TRBJ2-5 TRBV24-1 - CATSDWRLAGPQETQYF TGTGCCACCAGTGATTGGCGACTAGCGGGCCCCCAAGAGACCCAGTACTTC
- TRBJ1-2 TRBV12-3/TRBV12-4 few CASSRLDGANYGYTF TGTGCCAGCAGCCGGTTGGACGGCGCTAACTATGGCTACACCTTC
- TRBJ2-3 TRBV9 - CASSAKGDPTDTQYF TGTGCCAGCAGCGCGAAAGGGGACCCCACAGATACGCAGTATTTT
TRBD1 TRBJ2-5 TRBV12-3/TRBV12-4 many CASKQGASKETQYF TGTGCCAGCAAGCAGGGGGCGAGTAAAGAGACCCAGTACTTC
TRBD2 TRBJ2-1 TRBV14 - CASRLSGGASNEQFF TGTGCCAGCAGGTTAAGCGGGGGGGCATCTAATGAGCAGTTCTTC
- TRBJ1-1 TRBV18 few CASSPLREGAFF TGTGCCAGCTCACCACTAAGGGAAGGAGCTTTCTTT
- TRBJ1-1 TRBV9 many CASSVGGGYTEAFF TGTGCCAGCAGCGTAGGAGGGGGATACACTGAAGCTTTCTTT
- TRBJ1-1 TRBV4-1 few CASSPTSPGQNTEAFF TGCGCCAGCAGCCCCACCTCCCCCGGACAGAACACTGAAGCTTTCTTT